The 22 T cell receptor beta chains below come from one sample, sequenced in a study of blood T cells in healthy people across ages. Primed by a sample-barcoded 5' primer and a J-beta primer mix, a second PCR proceeded for 7 to 11 cycles. TCRdb recomputed calls from the 5' RACE reads with MiXCR, one row per CDR3 protein. This table holds some 760,000 distinct CDR3 sequences, roughly 25% found once. These sequences were also reported in another study, on T cells of mothers and their children.

Material: blood. The receptors originated from a boy between 10 and 17 years old in good health.

This clonotype was seen a handful of times. The genes are TRBV5-1 and TRBJ2-5; D not certain. With 4 bases removed from V and 5 bases from J, the gap between germline ends came to 21 bases. Germline loops: CDR1 SGHRS, CDR2 YFSETQ. This CDR3 has 16 amino acids. The CDR3 spells CASSPNPKQPVETQYF. In DNA form, the CDR3 reads TGCGCCAGCAGCCCAAACCCCAAGCAGCCGGTGGAGACCCAGTACTTC.

This clonotype came up a few times. The chain is built from TRBV2 and TRBJ2-5, with D possibly TRBD1 on 6 matching bases. The DNA end is more similar to TRBJ2-7, so the J call may be wrong. Germline V CDR1 and CDR2: SNHLY, FYNNEI. This CDR3 contains 12 residues. The CDR3 sequence: CASEQGTYEQYF. The CDR3 DNA follows: TGTGCCAGTGAGCAGGGGACCTACGAGCAGTACTTC.

This clonotype came up a few times. The chain recombines TRBV2 with TRBJ2-1, with a tentative D call TRBD2 (7 bases). V was cut by 7 bases and J by 0 bases, with 25 bases left in between. The CDR3 contains 19 residues. Germline V lookup: CDR1 SNHLY, CDR2 FYNNEI. The CDR3 spells CASTGGGLVGGPSYNEQFF. CDR3 bases: TGTGCCAGCACAGGAGGGGGGCTAGTGGGAGGGCCCTCCTACAATGAGCAGTTCTTC. The whole variable domain, remainder taken from reference TRBV2 and TRBJ2-1, is EPEVTQTPSHQVTQMGQEVILRCVPISNHLYFYWYRQILGQKVEFLVSFYNNEISEKSEIFDDQFSVERPDGSNFTLKIRSTKLEDSAMYFCASTGGGLVGGPSYNEQFFGPGTRLTVL.

This clonotype was observed a few times. Here the CDR3 DNA reads TGTGCCAGCAGCCAAGACATGGAGCGGGAGCACCCCAAGGATGAGCAGTTCTTC. Translated: CASSQDMEREHPKDEQFF. The chain joins TRBV3-1 to TRBJ2-5; 8 positions match TRBD2. The J call may be in error: the DNA end matches TRBJ2-1 better. There are 18 residues in the CDR3. In germline, CDR1 is LGHDT, CDR2 YNNKEL (reference sequence).

This clonotype was seen more than once but under ten times. The chain is built from TRBV4-1 and TRBJ2-7; the D is unclear. This CDR3 comprises 15 residues. The V end was cut by 4 bases, the J end by 0 bases, with 13 bases between. CDR1 is MGHRA and CDR2 is YSYEKL in the germline V gene. CDR3 DNA sequence: TGCGCCAGCAGCCCTGACCCCTTCATCTCCTACGAGCAGTACTTC. Translated, it gives CASSPDPFISYEQYF.

The CDR3 bases are TGCAGCGTTCAGGGGGCGGGAGAGACCCAGTACTTC. Its protein is CSVQGAGETQYF. V is TRBV29-1 and J is TRBJ2-5; 8 bases align to TRBD1. Germline V CDR1 and CDR2: SQVTM, ANQGSEA. With 5 bases clipped from V and 4 bases from J, the junction kept 3 bases outside the gene matches. The CDR3 has 12 residues.

This clonotype showed up just a few times. This rearrangement joins TRBV7-8 to TRBJ1-5; a weak D match, TRBD1 (5 bases). The V gene lost 4 bases and the J gene lost 5 bases, with 12 bases spanning the gap. The CDR3 contains 14 residues. Germline CDR1 is SGHVS and CDR2 is FQNEAQ. DNA for the CDR3: TGTGCCAGCAGCTCTAGACAGTCGGATCAGCCCCAGCATTTT. As protein: CASSSRQSDQPQHF.

Comments on this clonotype: The junction differs from germline at one of its ends, possibly a read error. The chain has TRBV5-1 and TRBJ1-1, with a possible D match to TRBD1 (5 bases). The germline V gene encodes CDR1 SGHRS and CDR2 YFSETQ. The CDR3 spans 15 residues. CDR3 loop: CASSLGGVLNTEAFF. The CDR3 DNA reads as TGCGCCAGCAGCTTGGGAGGGGTGTTGAACACTGAAGCCTTCTTT.

J is TRBJ2-6 and V is TRBV6-6, with D perhaps being TRBD1 or TRBD2 (6 bases each). Germline CDR1 is MNHNY and CDR2 is SVGAGI (reference sequence). Trimming left V 2 bases short and J 3 bases short, with 14 bases between. The CDR3 loop spans 17 amino acids. CDR3 amino acids: CASSYMGGVSGANVLTF. CDR3 sequence (DNA): TGTGCCAGCAGTTACATGGGGGGCGTAAGTGGGGCCAACGTCCTGACTTTC.

This sequence joins TRBV20-1 and TRBJ2-5, with D tentatively TRBD2 (6 bases). The CDR3 runs 14 residues. CDR1 DFQATT and CDR2 SNEGSKA come from the germline V gene (reference sequence). Trimming took off 4 bases at V and 1 base at J, with 13 bases between the two ends. The CDR3 region is CSAKADGGQETQYF. The CDR3 coding sequence is TGCAGTGCTAAAGCTGACGGGGGCCAAGAGACCCAGTACTTC.

This rearrangement joins TRBV9 to TRBJ2-7; 9 bases map to TRBD1. The tail of the sequence fits TRBJ2-5 better, so the J call may be wrong. CDR1 SGDLS and CDR2 YYNGEE come from the germline V gene. This CDR3 has 17 residues. CDR3 in DNA: TGTGCCAGCAGCCACTCTGGACAGGGGTATGTTGGAGAGACCCAGTACTTC. Encoded protein: CASSHSGQGYVGETQYF.

This rearrangement joins TRBV7-6 to TRBJ2-5; unclear D gene. The J call may be mistaken, given a closer DNA end match to TRBJ2-7. Germline V CDR1 and CDR2: SGHVS, FNYEAQ. The length of the CDR3 is 13 residues. The CDR3 DNA reads TGTGCCAGCAGCCCCCGAACGATGGTCGAGCAGTACTTC. Its translation is CASSPRTMVEQYF.

This clonotype showed up just a few times. This chain links TRBV12-3 or TRBV12-4 with TRBJ2-1; D assignment may be TRBD1 or TRBD2 (5 bases each). The CDR3 runs 11 residues. Trimming took 5 bases from V and 15 from J, leaving 14 bases between them. The CDR3 loop reads CASSPGTGPFF. The CDR3 nucleotides read TGTGCCAGCAGTCCAGGGACCGGGCCGTTCTTC.

The J gene is TRBJ2-6, the V gene TRBV29-1; D is undetermined. V was clipped by 4 bases and J by 4 bases, with 5 bases between them. Germline assignment: CDR1 SQVTM and CDR2 ANQGSEA. The CDR3 is 12 amino acids. The CDR3 here is CSVVLGANVLTF. The CDR3 nucleotides read TGCAGCGTTGTTTTGGGGGCCAACGTCCTGACTTTC.

This clonotype has only a few counts. This chain connects TRBV29-1 to TRBJ2-7; 9 nucleotides agree with TRBD1. Unmatched junction bases numbered 4, after V lost 4 bases and J lost 0 bases. In germline, CDR1 is SQVTM, CDR2 ANQGSEA. The CDR3 loop spans 14 amino acids. For the CDR3, the DNA is TGCAGCGTTGCGGAGACAGGGGGCTCCTACGAGCAGTACTTC. Translated, it gives CSVAETGGSYEQYF.

The chain uses TRBV19 and TRBJ1-6; 7 positions agree with TRBD1. Germline V gene data show CDR1 as LNHDA and CDR2 as SQIVND (reference sequence). V lost 6 bases and J lost 1; bases outside the gene matches: 18. The length of the CDR3 is 20 residues. For the CDR3, the DNA is TGTGCCAGTAGCTCGCGGAACAGGGGTTTCTGGGGGTCCTATAATTCACCCCTCCACTTT. This sequence encodes CASSSRNRGFWGSYNSPLHF.

The table lists this clonotype with a few counts. V is TRBV6-5 and J is TRBJ2-7; weak D call: TRBD2 (5 bases). The germline V gene has CDR1 MNHEY and CDR2 SVGAGI. V lost 2 bases, J lost 2 bases, and 13 bases lay in between. The CDR3 length is 15 residues. The CDR3 is CASSYVLGSAYEQYF. The CDR3 bases are TGTGCCAGCAGTTACGTTTTGGGGAGCGCCTACGAGCAGTACTTC.

V gene TRBV28 combines with J gene TRBJ2-7; D is undetermined. Germline loops: CDR1 MDHEN, CDR2 SYDVKM. This CDR3 comprises 15 residues. The ends were cut back, 6 bases at V and 5 bases at J, with 20 bases in the middle. The CDR3 region is CASSLARLGRNEQYF. The CDR3 nucleotides are TGTGCCAGCAGCTTGGCGCGACTCGGCCGTAACGAGCAGTACTTC.

This clonotype was picked up one time. The chain links TRBV20-1 to TRBJ2-1, with D possibly being TRBD2 (6 bases). Trimming stripped 6 bases from V and 0 bases from J, with 12 bases between. Germline CDR1 DFQATT, CDR2 SNEGSKA (reference sequence). This CDR3 contains 14 residues. CDR3 DNA sequence: TGCAGTGCGATAGCGGAAAGCTCCTACAATGAGCAGTTCTTC. Translated, it gives CSAIAESSYNEQFF.

This chain connects TRBV20-1 to TRBJ2-3; 7 positions agree with TRBD2. Germline lookup yields CDR1 DFQATT and CDR2 SNEGSKA (reference sequence). The CDR3 loop spans 13 amino acids. In DNA, the CDR3 is TGCAGCCTAGGGCGGGAGTACACAGATACGCAGTATTTT. It yields the protein CSLGREYTDTQYF.

The chain uses TRBV29-1 and TRBJ1-1; 7 nucleotides line up with TRBD1. The CDR3 is 13 amino acids. Germline trimming cut 6 bases from V and 0 bases from J; bases unmatched to any gene: 4. CDR1 and CDR2 from the germline V gene are SQVTM and ANQGSEA. The CDR3 loop reads CSVRGVLNTEAFF. DNA of the CDR3: TGCAGCGTCAGGGGGGTTTTGAACACTGAAGCTTTCTTT.

The rearrangement links TRBV5-1 to TRBJ2-5; no clear D gene. The J call may not be correct, given that the DNA end is closer to TRBJ2-7. Germline CDR1 SGHRS, CDR2 YFSETQ. This CDR3 spans 13 amino acids. CDR3 protein: CASNSPDSNEQYF. For the CDR3, the DNA is TGCGCCAGCAATTCCCCCGATAGCAACGAGCAGTACTTC.